This T cell receptor (beta chain) emerged from a study of control samples from healthy donors and cancer patients. The method was immunoSEQ multiplex PCR; TCRdb's version includes in-frame clones alone and lacks a portion of them. Of more than 140,000 clones listed, approximately 94% were seen once; the top ten hold roughly 14%. Germline-derived CDR1 and CDR2 are MNHNS and SASEGT. The CDR3 runs to 16 residues. V gave up 1 base and J gave up 15 bases; unmatched junction bases: 15. The TCR was taken from a man aged 35 to 55 in good health. Sequencing used blood. The genes are TRBV6-1 and TRBJ1-4; 9 nucleotides match TRBD1. The CDR3 region is CASSEGEGTGGAGLFF. In DNA, the CDR3 is TGTGCCAGCAGTGAAGGGGAGGGTACAGGGGGCGCAGGATTGTTTTTT.